Below, one T cell receptor (beta chain) is given with its context. The V gene's germline CDR1 is SGHVS and CDR2 FNYEAQ. The CDR3 loop spans 13 amino acids. Trimming took off 1 base at V and 8 bases at J, with 11 bases between the two ends. These data belong to a study of technical replicates of blood from a handful of donors. Generated by immunoSEQ multiplex PCR, the TCRdb table keeps only in-frame clones and is missing some. The data hold 70,000 or so clones, with 90% to 95% observed a single time. This TCR was recovered from a human donor in good health. Some clones in this sample may be carry-over from other donors' samples. Sequencing was performed on T cells isolated from PBMCs. The chain joins TRBV7-6 to TRBJ1-2, with D uncertain. In DNA form, the CDR3 reads TGTGCCAGCAGCTTAGGGGTCGGGGAAGGCTACACCTTC. It yields the protein CASSLGVGEGYTF.